What follows are 10 T cell receptor beta chains derived from one specimen sequenced in a study of blood T cell repertoires in COVID-19 (dated by TCRdb to between 2020 and 2021). Receptor amplification or capture employed the immunoSEQ multiplex PCR assay. The source is immuneACCESS, and TCRdb retained only in-frame sequences with V and J called. Part of the clones is not carried over; for the studies checked, unresolved V genes explain less than half of this, and the remainder is unexplained. This sample holds some 69,000 clones; under 95% were observed only once. The ten most abundant clones make up roughly 1.2% of the sample. Material: peripheral blood. The receptors derive from a man aged 55 to 70 with acute or convalescent COVID-19.

The rearrangement joins TRBV9 to TRBJ2-1, with TRBD2 matching over 8 bases. CDR1 is SGDLS, CDR2 YYNGEE, per germline. The CDR3 contains 16 residues. The V gene end was trimmed by 2 bases and the J gene end by 3 bases; junction bases not matched to a gene: 7. The CDR3 bases are TGTGCCAGCAGCGTCGGTCCCGGGGGGGGCTACAATGAGCAGTTCTTC. This gives the protein CASSVGPGGGYNEQFF.

The chain recombines TRBV5-1 with TRBJ2-7, with 7 bases aligning to TRBD2. CDR1 is SGHRS and CDR2 is YFSETQ in the germline V gene. After removal of 3 bases from V and 2 bases from J, the junction contained 8 bases not matched to a gene. This CDR3 contains 15 residues. DNA of the CDR3: TGCGCCAGCAGCTCGGCTTGGCGGGGGACCTACGAGCAGTACTTC. It is translated as CASSSAWRGTYEQYF.

V gene TRBV5-4 combines with J gene TRBJ1-1; D unclear. Between the trimmed V and J ends, which lost 2 bases and 1 base, there was a span of 6 bases. Per the germline V gene, CDR1 is SGHNT and CDR2 is YYREEE (reference sequence). This CDR3 region has 13 residues. The CDR3 DNA is TGTGCCAGCAGCTTTGCCGGGAACACTGAAGCTTTCTTT. Protein sequence: CASSFAGNTEAFF.

The chain links TRBV29-1 to TRBJ1-4; D gene ambiguous. Germline CDR1 and CDR2: SQVTM and ANQGSEA. The CDR3 is 13 residues long. V gave up 7 bases and J gave up 4 bases, with 13 bases separating them. The DNA for the CDR3 is TGCAGCGCTGGAATGGGAGTTAATGAAAAACTGTTTTTT. Its translation: CSAGMGVNEKLFF.

The chain links TRBV7-9 to TRBJ1-3; 7 bases agree with TRBD1. This CDR3 contains 16 residues. Germline V gene lookup returns CDR1 SEHNR and CDR2 FQNEAQ (reference sequence). V lost 5 bases, J lost 4 bases, and 11 bases stayed unmatched. CDR3 loop: CASSHPTGESGNTIYF. In DNA form, the CDR3 reads TGTGCCAGCAGCCATCCTACAGGGGAGTCAGGAAACACCATATATTTT.

The chain carries TRBV10-3 and TRBJ2-2; perhaps TRBD1 as D (6 bases). V lost 10 bases and J lost 6, with 21 bases in between. Germline V lookup: CDR1 ENHRY, CDR2 SYGVKD. The CDR3 is 15 amino acids. In nucleotides, the CDR3 is TGTGCCACCCTTCCTGCGACAGGAAGGGCCGGGGAGCTGTTTTTT. Translating gives CATLPATGRAGELFF.

The J gene is TRBJ2-1, the V gene TRBV7-9; D gene ambiguous. Trimming took off 3 bases at V and 6 bases at J, with 6 bases between the two ends. CDR3 size: 12 residues. The V gene's germline CDR1 is SEHNR and CDR2 FQNEAQ (reference sequence). The chain's CDR3 is CASSFRFNEQFF. In DNA, the CDR3 is TGTGCCAGCAGCTTTAGATTCAATGAGCAGTTCTTC.

This chain joins TRBV4-1 and TRBJ1-6, with 7 bases lining up with TRBD1. V dropped 4 bases and J dropped 7; count of bases not matched to a gene: 10. CDR3 size: 16 residues. Germline CDR1 is MGHRA and CDR2 is YSYEKL. CDR3: CASSPEITGVNSPLHF. The CDR3 DNA sequence: TGCGCCAGCAGCCCGGAGATTACAGGGGTGAATTCACCCCTCCACTTT.

This chain uses TRBV29-1 with TRBJ1-1; 7 nucleotides match TRBD1. Germline CDR1 SQVTM, CDR2 ANQGSEA. After removal of 2 bases from V and 2 bases from J, the junction contained 2 bases not matched to a gene. The CDR3 is 13 residues long. The DNA of the CDR3 is TGCAGCGTTGAAAACAGGGGTAACACTGAAGCTTTCTTT. The encoded protein is CSVENRGNTEAFF. The full variable domain, rest sourced from reference TRBV29-1 and TRBJ1-1, is SAVISQKPSRDICQRGTSLTIQCQVDSQVTMMFWYRQQPGQSLTLIATANQGSEATYESGFVIDKFPISRPNLTFSTLTVSNMSPEDSSIYLCSVENRGNTEAFFGQGTRLTVV.

J is TRBJ1-5 and V is TRBV6-1; 7 bases line up with TRBD1. Per germline, CDR1 MNHNS and CDR2 SASEGT. V was clipped by 0 bases and J by 2 bases; unmatched bases: 10. The CDR3 is 18 amino acids. The CDR3 DNA reads as TGTGCCAGCAGTGAAGCCCCCCCGGGAGGGGGCGGCAATCAGCCCCAGCATTTT. It encodes CASSEAPPGGGGNQPQHF.